This T cell receptor beta chain is drawn from a study of T cells in Graves' hyperthyroidism and ophthalmopathy. About the study: Sampling of peripheral blood happened at initial diagnosis, prior to any treatment.

RNA transcripts provided the source from which TCR beta CDR3 regions were amplified. A set of HTBI primers served as the primers for a first-round RT-PCR of the TCR CDR3. From the multiplex PCR reads, TCRdb called clonotypes with MiXCR, one entry per CDR3 protein. The sample contains about 560,000 distinct CDR3 sequences, 16% of which appear only once. The CDR3 extends over 16 amino acids. V lost 4 bases and J lost 1; bases outside the gene matches: 9. The germline V gene encodes CDR1 SGHRS and CDR2 YFSETQ. This clonotype is a singleton in its sample. Antigen unknown. The definition of stable Graves' hyperthyroidism was no ophthalmopathy progression within 18 months. The study, taken as a whole, reports: The blood repertoire included most of the expanded thyroid clonotypes above 0.001.

This sequence originates from a woman between 18 and 29 years old with Graves' hyperthyroidism. Sequenced sample: blood. V and J are TRBV5-1 and TRBJ1-1; 8 positions match TRBD1. The CDR3 here is CASSNRQGPENTEAFF. The CDR3 region has the DNA TGCGCCAGCAGCAACCGACAGGGGCCTGAGAACACTGAAGCTTTCTTT.